The rows below give T cell receptor beta chains drawn from one sample of a study of T cell repertoires and HLA-DP antigens. These TCRs are of unknown antigen specificity. Data came from immunoSEQ multiplex PCR; TCRdb stores just in-frame clones and leaves some out. The sample includes around 110,000 clones, roughly 92% of them seen just once. The sequenced material came from CD4+ T cells from PBMCs. The receptors stem from a woman between 18 and 29 years old in good health and CMV-seronegative. Both conserved end residues are part of each CDR3. Size tells how often a clone was seen (once, few, many) or the class of an expanded clone, and some rows leave it out.

CDR3 length	clone size	V gene	CDR3 protein
16	NA	TRBV4-3	CASSQDQGAQNSPLHF
18	NA	TRBV18	CASSPLAAGLASTDTQYF
14	NA	TRBV27	CASSNANPQETQYF
14	NA	TRBV30	CAWSVASGTDTQYF
16	NA	TRBV5-6	CASSFLGLAGQETQYF
14	NA	TRBV7-9	CASSLVTGSTEAFF
16	NA	TRBV10-3	CAIRPGLAGSTDTQYF
15	NA	TRBV6-5	CASRRDSLFNQPQHF
16	NA	TRBV5-1	CASSLAHFPITDTQYF
19	NA	TRBV12-5	CASGLIGLAGGRVYNEQFF
13	NA	TRBV11-2	CASSWGGADTQYF
12	once	TRBV2	CASSDQSTEAFF
13	NA	TRBV29-1	CSVARGLNQPQHF
13	NA	TRBV11-2	CASSQLRTYEQYF
14	once	TRBV10-3	CAISEGTDSYEQYF
17	NA	TRBV5-1	CASTANGRAGGTGELFF
16	NA	TRBV7-2	CASSLVGWAGANVLTF
15	few	TRBV10-3	CAISESGGGYNEQFF
11	NA	TRBV18	CASSPEETQYF
12	NA	TRBV6-1	CASSEEGYGYTF
11	NA	TRBV4-1	CASSRTGGQYF
12	NA	TRBV19	CASSIPYYGYTF
14	NA	TRBV5-1	CASSPVGRAYEQYF
13	NA	TRBV6-1	CASRQGSYNEQFF
14	once	TRBV2	CASRETGVGEKLFF
16	NA	TRBV7-9	CASSLGRVAETYEQYF
15	NA	TRBV6-7	CASSYSWQEDQPQHF
14	NA	TRBV7-2	CASSLAAEITEAFF
15	NA	TRBV27	CASSSRTGSADTQYF
16	NA	TRBV6-5	CASSYSLGSGANVLTF
14	NA	TRBV7-3	CASSTGTGNYGYTF
15	NA	TRBV4-1	CASNLFAGANTEAFF
13	NA	TRBV7-2	CASSLVGVQPQHF
16	NA	TRBV7-3	CASSSNPGQGGDTQYF
15	NA	TRBV11-1	CASSRGQGFSYEQYF
14	NA	TRBV28	CASGHGRGYQPQHF
16	once	TRBV25-1	CASSEWWDRENTEAFF
13	NA	TRBV2	CASSEVSVETQYF
15	few	TRBV5-1	CASSLGDRGHETQYF
20	once	TRBV4-1	CASSQGGVLSDRLAKNIQYF
15	NA	TRBV6-4	CASSDSGGRNQPQHF
13	NA	TRBV5-1	CASSPQGGETQYF
12	NA	TRBV25-1	CASRPNTDTQYF
13	NA	TRBV6-5	CASSRGVGDGYTF
14	NA	TRBV2	CASSILQGNSPLHF
16	NA	TRBV19	CASSIGPNTVTYEQYF
14	NA	TRBV27	CASMASGSPETQYF
10	NA	TRBV20-1	CSARFGEAFF
15	NA	TRBV5-1	CASSLSGGSHNEQFF
13	NA	TRBV30	CASIAGPYNEQFF
16	NA	TRBV5-1	CASSLPSGVGADTQYF
14	NA	TRBV6-5	CASSRDGGRGEAFF
14	NA	TRBV5-6	CASRPLLAKNIQYF
12	NA	TRBV5-8	CASSLEAYGYTF
16	NA	TRBV28	CASSNPIAGGPDTQYF
12	NA	TRBV28	CASSSGVYGYTF
15	NA	TRBV2	CASSEASPHYNEQFF
17	once	TRBV18	CASSQPLGGRENTEAFF
18	NA	TRBV5-8	CASRKRLRRQGKAGELFF